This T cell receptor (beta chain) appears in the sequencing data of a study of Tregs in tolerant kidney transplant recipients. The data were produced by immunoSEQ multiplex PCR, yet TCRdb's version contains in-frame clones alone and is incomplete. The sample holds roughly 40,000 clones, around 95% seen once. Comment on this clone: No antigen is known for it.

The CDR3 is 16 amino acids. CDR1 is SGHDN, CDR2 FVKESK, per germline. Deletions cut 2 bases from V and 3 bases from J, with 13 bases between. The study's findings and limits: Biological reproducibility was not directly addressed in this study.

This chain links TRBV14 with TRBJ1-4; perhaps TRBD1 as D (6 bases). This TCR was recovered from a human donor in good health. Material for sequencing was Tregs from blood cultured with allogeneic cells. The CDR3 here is CASSQLFRGSNEKLFF. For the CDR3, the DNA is TGTGCCAGCAGCCAACTATTCAGGGGATCTAATGAAAAACTGTTTTTT. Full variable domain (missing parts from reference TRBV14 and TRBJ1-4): EAGVTQFPSHSVIEKGQTVTLRCDPISGHDNLYWYRRVMGKEIKFLLHFVKESKQDESGMPNNRFLAERTGGTYSTLKVQPAELEDSGVYFCASSQLFRGSNEKLFFGSGTQLSVL.